These 9 T cell receptor beta chains originate from one sample sequenced in a study of blood T cell repertoires in COVID-19. Produced via immunoSEQ multiplex PCR; TCRdb's table is partial and in-frame only. The sample carries 50,000 to 75,000 clones, around 80% recorded once. Source material: peripheral blood. The receptors originated from a man aged 55 to 69 with COVID-19, enrolled during active disease.

The V call is TRBV7-2, the J call TRBJ2-6, with D unresolved. CDR1 is SGHTA and CDR2 is FQGNSA in the germline V gene. V lost 5 bases, J lost 0 bases, and 5 bases lay in between. CDR3 length equals 14 residues. CDR3 in DNA: TGTGCCAGCAGCCTCCCCTCTGGGGCCAACGTCCTGACTTTC. Translation: CASSLPSGANVLTF.

The sample holds many counts of this clone. The chain couples TRBV10-2 to TRBJ2-3; D unclear. With 2 bases removed from V and 2 bases from J, the gap between germline ends came to 8 bases. CDR1 is WSHSY, CDR2 SAAADI, per germline. The CDR3 contains 14 residues. CDR3 bases: TGCGCCAGCAGTGAGGCGACTTTCACAGATACGCAGTATTTT. This sequence encodes CASSEATFTDTQYF.

J is TRBJ2-5 and V is TRBV5-4; tentatively, D is TRBD2 (7 bases). CDR1 is SGHNT and CDR2 is YYREEE in the germline V gene (reference sequence). Between the trimmed V and J ends, which lost 2 bases and 0 bases, there was a span of 23 bases. The CDR3 consists of 19 residues. The CDR3 spells CASSFILGGGNPYQETQYF. As DNA, the CDR3 is TGTGCCAGCAGCTTTATACTAGGGGGGGGGAACCCGTACCAAGAGACCCAGTACTTC.

This clone was counted many times. This sequence joins TRBV2 and TRBJ1-6; 7 nucleotides agree with TRBD1. Unmatched junction bases numbered 4, after V lost 6 bases and J lost 8 bases. Germline V gene data show CDR1 as SNHLY and CDR2 as FYNNEI. This CDR3 region has 13 residues. The CDR3 DNA sequence: TGTGCCAGCAGGAGACAGGGATATTCACCCCTCCACTTT. Its translation: CASRRQGYSPLHF.

The count of this clone is one. This sample also contains other DNA sequences that code for the same CDR3. The V call is TRBV28, the J call TRBJ1-5; possibly TRBD1 for D (6 bases). Trimming removed 2 bases from V and 4 bases from J, with 12 bases in between. The CDR3 extends over 15 amino acids. Germline CDR1 is MDHEN and CDR2 is SYDVKM. The CDR3 spells CASSLAGGGNQPQHF. DNA for the CDR3: TGTGCCAGCAGTTTAGCTGGGGGCGGGAATCAGCCCCAGCATTTT.

V usage is TRBV11-3 and J usage is TRBJ2-7; maybe TRBD2 (5 bases). Germline CDR1 and CDR2: SGHNT and YENEEA. CDR3 length equals 13 residues. Trimming removed 5 bases at V and 6 bases at J, with 14 bases between. CDR3 DNA sequence: TGTGCCAGCAGCCCTAGCCCGGGTGGCGAGCAGTACTTC. It is translated as CASSPSPGGEQYF. Drawing the rest from reference TRBV11-3 and TRBJ2-7, the complete variable domain is EAGVVQSPRYKIIEKKQPVAFWCNPISGHNTLYWYLQNLGQGPELLIRYENEEAVDDSQLPKDRFSAERLKGVDSTLKIQPAELGDSAVYLCASSPSPGGEQYFGPGTRLTVT.

J is TRBJ2-1 and V is TRBV9; 13 bases are a match to TRBD2. This CDR3 is 15 amino acids long. The ends lost 4 bases at V and 5 bases at J; junction bases unmatched: 3. In germline, CDR1 is SGDLS, CDR2 YYNGEE. The CDR3 protein is CASSRTSGRDNEQFF. DNA for the CDR3: TGTGCCAGCAGCCGGACTAGCGGGAGAGACAATGAGCAGTTCTTC.

The chain recombines TRBV10-3 with TRBJ2-3; 11 positions match TRBD1. The ends lost 1 base at V and 6 bases at J; junction bases unmatched: 3. The CDR3 spans 15 residues. Looked up from germline, CDR1 is ENHRY and CDR2 is SYGVKD. CDR3 coding DNA: TGTGCCATCAGTGAGTGGACAGGGGGCTCCGATACGCAGTATTTT. Encoded protein: CAISEWTGGSDTQYF.

The CDR3 DNA follows: TGCGCCAGCAGCTCGCAGGGGCTGGACAATGAGCAGTTCTTC. The encoded protein is CASSSQGLDNEQFF. The V gene is TRBV5-1, the J gene TRBJ2-1; TRBD1 is a possible D gene (6 bases). Germline V gene data show CDR1 as SGHRS and CDR2 as YFSETQ. V was shortened by 3 bases and J by 5 bases, with 12 bases between the two germline ends. The CDR3 loop spans 14 amino acids. The full variable domain, in which reference TRBV5-1 and TRBJ2-1 provide the parts outside the CDR3, is KAGVTQTPRYLIKTRGQQVTLSCSPISGHRSVSWYQQTPGQGLQFLFEYFSETQRNKGNFPGRFSGRQFSNSRSEMNVSTLELGDSALYLCASSSQGLDNEQFFGPGTRLTVL.